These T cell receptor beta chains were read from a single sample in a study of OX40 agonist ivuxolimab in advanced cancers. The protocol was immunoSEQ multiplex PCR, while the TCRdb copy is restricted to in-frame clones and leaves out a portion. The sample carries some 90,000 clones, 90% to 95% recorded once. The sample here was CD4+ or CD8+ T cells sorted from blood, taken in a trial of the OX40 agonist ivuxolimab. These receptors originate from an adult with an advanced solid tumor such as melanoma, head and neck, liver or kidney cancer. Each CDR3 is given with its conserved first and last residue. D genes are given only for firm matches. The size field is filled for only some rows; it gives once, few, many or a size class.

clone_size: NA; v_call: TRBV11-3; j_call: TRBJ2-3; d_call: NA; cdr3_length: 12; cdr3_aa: CASSLSTDTQYF; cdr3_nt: TGTGCCAGCAGCTTGTCGACAGATACGCAGTATTTT
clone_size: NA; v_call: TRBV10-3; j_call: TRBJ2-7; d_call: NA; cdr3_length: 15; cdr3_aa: CATVPGQNPKEGQYF; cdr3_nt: TGTGCCACCGTACCCGGACAGAACCCCAAGGAAGGGCAGTACTTC
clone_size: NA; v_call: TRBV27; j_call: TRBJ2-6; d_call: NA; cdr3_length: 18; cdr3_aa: CTSGPDVDPPSGANVLTF; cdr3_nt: TGTACCAGCGGCCCCGACGTGGATCCACCCTCTGGGGCCAACGTCCTGACTTTC
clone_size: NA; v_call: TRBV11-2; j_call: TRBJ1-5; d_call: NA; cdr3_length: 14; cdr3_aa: CASSLALTDQPQHF; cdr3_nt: TGTGCCAGCAGCTTAGCCTTAACGGATCAGCCCCAGCATTTT
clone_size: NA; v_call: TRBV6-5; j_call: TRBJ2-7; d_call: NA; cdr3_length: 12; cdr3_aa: CASSWGPYEQYF; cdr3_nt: TGTGCCAGCAGCTGGGGTCCCTACGAGCAGTACTTC
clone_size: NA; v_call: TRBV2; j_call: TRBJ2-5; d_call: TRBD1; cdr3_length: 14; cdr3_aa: CASTIDRGPETQYF; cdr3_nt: TGTGCCAGCACTATAGACAGGGGGCCAGAGACCCAGTACTTC
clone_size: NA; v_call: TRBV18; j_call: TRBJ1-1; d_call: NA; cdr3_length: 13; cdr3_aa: CASSPLEPSEAFF; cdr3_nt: TGTGCCAGCTCACCCCTGGAACCCAGTGAAGCTTTCTTT
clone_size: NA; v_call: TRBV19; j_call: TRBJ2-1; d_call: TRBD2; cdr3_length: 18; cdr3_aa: CASSMFSGRATSYNEQFF; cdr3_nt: TGTGCCAGTAGTATGTTTAGCGGGAGGGCCACGTCCTACAATGAGCAGTTCTTC
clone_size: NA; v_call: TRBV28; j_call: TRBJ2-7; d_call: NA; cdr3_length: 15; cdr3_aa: CASSQGLRKSYEQYF; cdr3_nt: TGTGCCAGCAGCCAAGGACTCAGGAAAAGCTACGAGCAGTACTTC
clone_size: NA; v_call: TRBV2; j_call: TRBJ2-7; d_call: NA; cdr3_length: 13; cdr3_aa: CASSVGTFYEQYF; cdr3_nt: TGTGCCAGCAGCGTCGGGACATTCTACGAGCAGTACTTC
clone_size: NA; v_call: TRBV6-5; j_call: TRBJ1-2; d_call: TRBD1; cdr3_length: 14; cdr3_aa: CASSYFGTAYGYTF; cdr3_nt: TGTGCCAGCAGTTACTTCGGGACAGCCTATGGCTACACCTTC
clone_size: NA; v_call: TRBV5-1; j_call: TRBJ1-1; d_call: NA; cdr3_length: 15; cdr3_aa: CASSSYNAENTEAFF; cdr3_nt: TGCGCCAGCAGCTCTTATAACGCAGAGAACACTGAAGCTTTCTTT
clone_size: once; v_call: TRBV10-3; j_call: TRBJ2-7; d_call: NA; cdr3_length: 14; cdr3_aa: CAISEGTHLYEQYF; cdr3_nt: TGTGCCATCAGTGAAGGGACCCACCTCTACGAGCAGTACTTC
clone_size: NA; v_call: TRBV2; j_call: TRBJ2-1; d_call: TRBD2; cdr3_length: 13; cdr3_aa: CASTRGDYNEQFF; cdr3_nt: TGTGCCAGCACCCGGGGGGATTACAATGAGCAGTTCTTC
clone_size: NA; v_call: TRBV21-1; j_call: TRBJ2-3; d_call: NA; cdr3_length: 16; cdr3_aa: CASSRSRAQGPDTQYF; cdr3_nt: TGTGCCAGCAGCAGAAGCAGGGCACAGGGCCCCGATACGCAGTATTTT
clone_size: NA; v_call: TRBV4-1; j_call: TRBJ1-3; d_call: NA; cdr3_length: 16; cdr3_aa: CASSQDGVQSRNTIYF; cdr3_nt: TGCGCCAGCAGCCAAGATGGGGTACAGAGTAGAAACACCATATATTTT
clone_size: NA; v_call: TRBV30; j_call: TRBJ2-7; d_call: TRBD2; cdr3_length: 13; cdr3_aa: CAWNGGGSYEQYF; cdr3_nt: TGTGCCTGGAATGGGGGGGGATCCTACGAGCAGTACTTC
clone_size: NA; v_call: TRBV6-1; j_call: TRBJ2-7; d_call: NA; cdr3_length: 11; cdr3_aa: CASSRGNEQYF; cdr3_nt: TGTGCCAGCTCCCGGGGGAACGAGCAGTACTTC
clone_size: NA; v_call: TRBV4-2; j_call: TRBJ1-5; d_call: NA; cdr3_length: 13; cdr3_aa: CASSEGGDQPQHF; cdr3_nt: TGTGCCAGCAGCGAGGGGGGGGATCAGCCCCAGCATTTT
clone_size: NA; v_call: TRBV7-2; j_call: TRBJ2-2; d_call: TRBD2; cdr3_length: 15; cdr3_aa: CASRAREGPTGELFF; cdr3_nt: TGTGCCAGCAGAGCGCGGGAGGGCCCTACCGGGGAGCTGTTTTTT
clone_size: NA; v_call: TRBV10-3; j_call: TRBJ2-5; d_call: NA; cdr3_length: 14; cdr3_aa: CAISTRRVAETQYF; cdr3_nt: TGTGCCATCAGTACGCGCAGGGTTGCGGAGACCCAGTACTTC
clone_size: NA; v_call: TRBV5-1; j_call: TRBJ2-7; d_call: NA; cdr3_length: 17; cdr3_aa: CASSLVGLRSGGLEQYF; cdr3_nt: TGCGCCAGCAGCTTGGTTGGGTTGCGGAGTGGTGGCCTCGAGCAGTACTTC
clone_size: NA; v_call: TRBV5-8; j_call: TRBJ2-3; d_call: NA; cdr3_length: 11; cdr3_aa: CASSLIDTQYF; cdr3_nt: TGTGCCAGCAGCTTGATAGATACGCAGTATTTT
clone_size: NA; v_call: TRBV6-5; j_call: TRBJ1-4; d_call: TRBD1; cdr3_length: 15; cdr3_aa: CASRGSGGEDEKLFF; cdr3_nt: TGTGCCAGCAGGGGCTCAGGGGGCGAAGATGAAAAACTGTTTTTT
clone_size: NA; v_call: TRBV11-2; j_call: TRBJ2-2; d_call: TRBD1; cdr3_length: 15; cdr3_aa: CASSQLRGLGGELFF; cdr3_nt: TGTGCCAGCAGCCAACTCAGGGGGCTTGGCGGGGAGCTGTTTTTT
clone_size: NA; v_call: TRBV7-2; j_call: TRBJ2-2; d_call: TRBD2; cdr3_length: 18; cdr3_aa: CASSLVAGDLANTGELFF; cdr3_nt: TGTGCCAGCAGCTTAGTAGCGGGAGACCTCGCGAACACCGGGGAGCTGTTTTTT
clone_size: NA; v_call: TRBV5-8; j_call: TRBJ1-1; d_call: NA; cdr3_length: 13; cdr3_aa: CASSSPGYGEAFF; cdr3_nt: TGTGCCAGCAGCTCCCCAGGTTATGGTGAAGCTTTCTTT
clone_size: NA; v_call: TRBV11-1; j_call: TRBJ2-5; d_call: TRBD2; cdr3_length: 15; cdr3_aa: CASSRASGRDETQYF; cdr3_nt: TGTGCCAGCAGCCGAGCAAGCGGGAGGGATGAGACCCAGTACTTC
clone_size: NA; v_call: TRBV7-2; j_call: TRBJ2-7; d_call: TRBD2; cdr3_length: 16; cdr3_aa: CASSLGGGTAAYEQYF; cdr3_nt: TGTGCCAGCAGCTTAGGGGGGGGTACCGCCGCCTACGAGCAGTACTTC
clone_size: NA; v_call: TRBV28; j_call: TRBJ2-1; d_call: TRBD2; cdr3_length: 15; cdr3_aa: CASRGLAGGRNEQFF; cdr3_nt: TGTGCCAGCAGGGGACTAGCGGGAGGGCGTAATGAGCAGTTCTTC
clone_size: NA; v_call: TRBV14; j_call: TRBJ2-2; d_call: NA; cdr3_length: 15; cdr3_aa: CASSQEISGTGELFF; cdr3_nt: TGTGCCAGCAGCCAAGAGATTAGCGGCACCGGGGAGCTGTTTTTT
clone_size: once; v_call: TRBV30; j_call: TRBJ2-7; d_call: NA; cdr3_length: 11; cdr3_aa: CGPRLVYEQYF; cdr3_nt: TGTGGACCTCGACTAGTCTACGAGCAGTACTTC
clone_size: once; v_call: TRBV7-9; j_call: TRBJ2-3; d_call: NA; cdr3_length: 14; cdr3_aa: CASSLGDIRDTQYF; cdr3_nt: TGTGCCAGCAGCTTAGGGGACATAAGAGATACGCAGTATTTT
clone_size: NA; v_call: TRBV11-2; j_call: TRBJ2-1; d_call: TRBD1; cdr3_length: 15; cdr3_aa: CASSSRTGLYNEQFF; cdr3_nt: TGTGCCAGCAGCTCCAGGACAGGGTTGTACAATGAGCAGTTCTTC
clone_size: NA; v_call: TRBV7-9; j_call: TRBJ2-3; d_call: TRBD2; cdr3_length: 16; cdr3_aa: CASSFSAGGSTDTQYF; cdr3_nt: TGTGCCAGCAGCTTCTCTGCGGGAGGGAGCACAGATACGCAGTATTTT
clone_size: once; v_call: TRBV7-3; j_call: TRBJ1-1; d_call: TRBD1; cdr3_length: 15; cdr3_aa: CASSSRDREETEAFF; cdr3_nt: TGTGCCAGCAGCTCCAGGGACAGGGAGGAAACTGAAGCTTTCTTT
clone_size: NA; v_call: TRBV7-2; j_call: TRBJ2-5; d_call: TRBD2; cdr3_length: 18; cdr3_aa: CASSQDLDAGGLGETQYF; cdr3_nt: TGTGCCAGCAGCCAAGATCTTGATGCGGGAGGGCTAGGAGAGACCCAGTACTTC
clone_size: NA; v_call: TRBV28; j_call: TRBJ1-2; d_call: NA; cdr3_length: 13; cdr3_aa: CASSSGQPYGYTF; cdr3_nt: TGTGCCAGCAGTTCCGGGCAGCCCTACGGCTACACCTTC
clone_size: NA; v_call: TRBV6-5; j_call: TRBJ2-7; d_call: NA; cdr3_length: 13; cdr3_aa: CASRLTVLREQYF; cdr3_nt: TGTGCCAGCAGATTAACAGTTCTTAGGGAGCAGTACTTC
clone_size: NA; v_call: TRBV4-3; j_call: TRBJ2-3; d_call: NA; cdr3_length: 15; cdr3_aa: CASSQVRVHTDTQYF; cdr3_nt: TGCGCCAGCAGCCAAGTAAGGGTGCACACAGATACGCAGTATTTT
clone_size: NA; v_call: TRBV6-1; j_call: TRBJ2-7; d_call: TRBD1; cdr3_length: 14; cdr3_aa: CASSGSDRAYEQYF; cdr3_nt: TGTGCCAGCAGTGGCTCAGACAGGGCCTACGAGCAGTACTTC
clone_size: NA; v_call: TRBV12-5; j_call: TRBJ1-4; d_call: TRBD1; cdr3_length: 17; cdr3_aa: CASGFLTGEGGNEKLFF; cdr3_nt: TGTGCTAGTGGTTTCCTAACAGGGGAAGGAGGTAATGAAAAACTGTTTTTT
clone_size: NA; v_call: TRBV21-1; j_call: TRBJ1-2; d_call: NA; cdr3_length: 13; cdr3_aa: CASSKGGLDGYTF; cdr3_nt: TGTGCCAGCAGCAAAGGGGGGTTGGATGGCTACACCTTC
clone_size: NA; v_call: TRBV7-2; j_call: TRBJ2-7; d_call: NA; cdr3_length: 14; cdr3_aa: CASSLNVVPNEQYF; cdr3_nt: TGTGCCAGCAGCTTAAATGTAGTACCCAACGAGCAGTACTTC
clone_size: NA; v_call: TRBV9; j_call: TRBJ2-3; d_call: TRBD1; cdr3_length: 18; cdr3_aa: CASSVDLVGTGGTDTQYF; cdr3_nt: TGTGCCAGCAGCGTAGACTTGGTGGGGACAGGGGGCACAGATACGCAGTATTTT
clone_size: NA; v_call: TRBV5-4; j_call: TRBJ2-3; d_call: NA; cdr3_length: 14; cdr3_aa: CASSLGLSTDTQYF; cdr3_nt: TGTGCCAGCAGCTTGGGATTGTCCACAGATACGCAGTATTTT
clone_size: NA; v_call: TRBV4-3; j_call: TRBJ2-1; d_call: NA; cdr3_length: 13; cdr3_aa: CASSRTGSGEQFF; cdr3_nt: TGCGCCAGCAGCAGAACTGGGTCCGGTGAGCAGTTCTTC
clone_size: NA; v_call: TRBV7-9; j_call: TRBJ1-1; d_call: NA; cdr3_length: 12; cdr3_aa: CASSLRGAEAFF; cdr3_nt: TGTGCCAGCAGTCTTAGGGGGGCTGAAGCTTTCTTT
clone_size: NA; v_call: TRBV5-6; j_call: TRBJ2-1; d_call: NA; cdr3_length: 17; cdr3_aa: CASSLGFFAVSYNEQFF; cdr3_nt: TGTGCCAGCAGCTTGGGGTTTTTCGCTGTTTCCTACAATGAGCAGTTCTTC
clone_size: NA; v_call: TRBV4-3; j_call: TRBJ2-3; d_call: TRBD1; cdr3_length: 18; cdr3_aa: CASSQDLMDGTVPDTQYF; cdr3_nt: TGCGCCAGCAGCCAAGACTTAATGGACGGGACAGTGCCAGATACGCAGTATTTT
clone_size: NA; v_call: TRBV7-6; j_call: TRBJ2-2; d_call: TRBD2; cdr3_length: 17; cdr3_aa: CASSFNIREGGTGELFF; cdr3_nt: TGTGCCAGCAGCTTTAATATCCGGGAGGGGGGCACCGGGGAGCTGTTTTTT